Below, 20 T cell receptor beta chains from the same sample are listed, as sequenced in a study of T-cell memory formation after mild COVID-19. TCRdb re-called the 5' RACE reads through MiXCR, storing one row per CDR3 protein. This table has roughly 620,000 distinct CDR3 sequences, roughly 18% appearing once. Sequenced material: PBMCs or a T cell subset sorted from them (not recorded which). Receptors originate from an adult woman who had mild COVID-19 (a few samples of this study predate the infection). Cell type and time point are not known.

V is TRBV15 and J is TRBJ2-4; 8 bases are shared with TRBD1. V lost 2 bases to trimming and J lost 1 base; unmatched junction nucleotides: 4. Germline V gives CDR1 LNHNV, CDR2 YYDKDF (reference sequence). CDR3 length equals 16 residues. The CDR3 DNA follows: TGTGCCACCAGCAGACCGTGGACAGGGGCCAAAAACATTCAGTACTTC. Protein sequence: CATSRPWTGAKNIQYF.

This clonotype occurred a few times. The chain is built from TRBV29-1 and TRBJ2-2, with 12 bases fitting TRBD2. J was trimmed by 5 bases and V by 7 bases; bases with no gene match: 5. This CDR3 comprises 14 residues. The germline V gene has CDR1 SQVTM and CDR2 ANQGSEA. CDR3 in amino acids: CSALAGGHTGELFF. DNA for the CDR3: TGCAGCGCACTAGCGGGAGGACATACCGGGGAGCTGTTTTTT.

The CDR3 region has the DNA TGTGCCAGCAGCCCACCACAGGGGGGGGGATGGAATGAGCAGTTCTTC. Protein sequence: CASSPPQGGGWNEQFF. The chain combines TRBV3-1 with TRBJ2-1, with D possibly being TRBD1 (8 bases). Germline-derived CDR1 and CDR2 are LGHDT and YNNKEL (reference sequence). V was shortened by 4 bases and J by 7 bases, with 20 bases between the two germline ends. The CDR3 extends over 16 amino acids.

This clonotype was observed a handful of times. V gene TRBV7-3 combines with J gene TRBJ2-7; 9 nucleotides line up with TRBD2. The CDR3 runs to 16 residues. V trimming: 5 bases; J trimming: 2 bases; junction bases outside the gene matches: 10. The germline V gene encodes CDR1 SGHTA and CDR2 FQGTGA. This CDR3 is CASSQSSGRVPYEQYF. The CDR3 DNA sequence: TGTGCCAGCAGCCAAAGTAGCGGGAGAGTTCCCTACGAGCAGTACTTC.

The V gene is TRBV6-5, the J gene TRBJ2-7, with no clear D. The CDR3 runs to 14 residues. Germline values: CDR1 MNHEY, CDR2 SVGAGI. V lost 2 bases to trimming and J lost 0 bases, with 8 bases between them. CDR3 sequence (DNA): TGTGCCAGCAGTTACGGGTGGGACTCCTACGAGCAGTACTTC. This encodes CASSYGWDSYEQYF.

This clonotype was observed a handful of times. The chain has TRBV20-1 and TRBJ1-1; D remains unclear. Germline assignment: CDR1 DFQATT and CDR2 SNEGSKA (reference sequence). The V gene lost 5 bases and the J gene lost 0 bases, with 7 bases spanning the gap. This CDR3 region has 12 residues. CDR3 loop: CSAGRMNTEAFF. Here the CDR3 DNA reads TGCAGTGCTGGGCGGATGAACACTGAAGCTTTCTTT.

This clonotype was seen only a few times. The chain recombines TRBV6-2 or TRBV6-3 with TRBJ1-5; D is ambiguous. The CDR3 covers 16 residues. The germline gives CDR1 MNHEY, CDR2 SVGEGT. V was shortened by 5 bases and J by 3 bases, with 17 bases between the two germline ends. The CDR3 coding sequence is TGTGCCAGCAGTGGTAACCAGGTTCTCGTCAATCAGCCCCAGCATTTT. It yields the protein CASSGNQVLVNQPQHF.

This clonotype was detected only a few times. The CDR3 DNA reads as TGTGCCAGCAGCCGCGCGGGGTACAATGAGCAGTTCTTC. Translated: CASSRAGYNEQFF. The rearrangement links TRBV3-1 to TRBJ2-1, with D perhaps TRBD2 (6 bases). CDR3 length: 13 amino acids. V lost 4 bases and J lost 4, with 8 bases in between. Looked up from germline, CDR1 is LGHDT and CDR2 is YNNKEL (reference sequence).

The chain joins TRBV7-9 to TRBJ1-1; D call uncertain. CDR1 SEHNR and CDR2 FQNEAQ come from the germline V gene (reference sequence). The V end was cut by 2 bases, the J end by 4 bases, with 8 bases between. The CDR3 is 13 residues long. The CDR3 coding sequence is TGTGCCAGCAGCTTAAGATGGGTCACTGAAGCTTTCTTT. Amino acids: CASSLRWVTEAFF. The variable domain in full, completed from reference TRBV7-9 and TRBJ1-1, reads DTGVSQNPRHKITKRGQNVTFRCDPISEHNRLYWYRQTLGQGPEFLTYFQNEAQLEKSRLLSDRFSAERPKGSFSTLEIQRTEQGDSAMYLCASSLRWVTEAFFGQGTRLTVV.

The chain carries TRBV24-1 and TRBJ2-5; D ambiguous. This CDR3 contains 13 residues. The ends were cut back, 3 bases at V and 0 bases at J, with 4 bases in the middle. The germline gives CDR1 KGHDR, CDR2 SFDVKD. The CDR3 loop is CATSDRNQETQYF. Here the CDR3 DNA reads TGTGCCACCAGTGATCGGAACCAAGAGACCCAGTACTTC.

The gene calls are TRBV15 and TRBJ2-3; tentative D call: TRBD2 (6 bases). Germline V lookup: CDR1 LNHNV, CDR2 YYDKDF (reference sequence). The CDR3 length is 16 residues. Trimming pared 3 bases from V and 1 base from J, leaving 14 bases between. The CDR3 nucleotides read TGTGCCACCAGCAGCCTAGAGCGGGCGCGCACAGATACGCAGTATTTT. Translated, it gives CATSSLERARTDTQYF.

The chain combines TRBV4-2 with TRBJ2-4; D not resolved. Germline values: CDR1 LGHNA, CDR2 YNFKEQ. V was trimmed by 1 base and J by 7 bases, leaving 20 bases between them. CDR3 length: 17 residues. CDR3 DNA: TGTGCCAGCAGCCAAGGGAAGGGCCTCGTCCCCCTGAACATTCAGTACTTC. Translating it yields CASSQGKGLVPLNIQYF.

V usage is TRBV11-2 and J usage is TRBJ1-1, with D possibly TRBD1 on 5 matching bases. The V end lost 2 bases, the J end lost 0 bases, and 22 bases lay between the germline ends. CDR3 length: 19 amino acids. CDR1 is SGHAT, CDR2 FQNNGV, per germline. CDR3 coding DNA: TGTGCCAGCAGCTTACTTCCACCTGGGGCGGGAGCTATGAACACTGAAGCTTTCTTT. Residues: CASSLLPPGAGAMNTEAFF.

The chain couples TRBV29-1 to TRBJ2-5; D gene unclear. Per germline, CDR1 SQVTM and CDR2 ANQGSEA. V lost 3 bases, J lost 5 bases, and 10 bases lay in between. This CDR3 spans 12 amino acids. CDR3 sequence reads: CSVELFGETQYF. As DNA, the CDR3 is TGCAGCGTTGAGTTGTTTGGGGAGACCCAGTACTTC.

V and J are TRBV6-5 and TRBJ2-7; D remains unclear. Germline lookup yields CDR1 MNHEY and CDR2 SVGAGI. This CDR3 region has 14 residues. V was shortened by 6 bases and J by 2 bases, with 14 bases between the two germline ends. CDR3 coding DNA: TGTGCCAGCAGCACGACTCGGATTGCCTACGAGCAGTACTTC. This gives the protein CASSTTRIAYEQYF.

The gene calls are TRBV4-1 and TRBJ2-1, with D perhaps given as TRBD1 or TRBD2 (5 bases each). The CDR3 is 17 residues long. With 6 bases removed from V and 4 bases from J, the gap between germline ends came to 22 bases. CDR1 is MGHRA and CDR2 is YSYEKL in the germline V gene. As DNA, the CDR3 is TGCGCCAGCAGATCGGGACGTAGCATACCCATTTACAATGAGCAGTTCTTC. Translating it yields CASRSGRSIPIYNEQFF.

V gene TRBV20-1 combines with J gene TRBJ1-1; D uncertain. The CDR3 has 14 amino acids. CDR1 and CDR2 (germline): DFQATT, SNEGSKA (reference sequence). V was pared by 3 bases and J by 2 bases, with 13 bases between. Here the CDR3 reads CSASTGIGNTEAFF. Written as DNA, the CDR3 is TGCAGTGCTAGTACGGGAATCGGAAACACTGAAGCTTTCTTT.

There are a few counts of this clonotype. This sequence joins TRBV11-2 and TRBJ1-1; 8 nucleotides line up with TRBD1. The junction had 14 bases not matched to a gene; V was cut back by 2 bases and J by 6 bases. Germline V gives CDR1 SGHAT, CDR2 FQNNGV. CDR3 length: 17 amino acids. This chain's CDR3 is CASSLHTGTGSRAEAFF. The CDR3 DNA reads as TGTGCCAGCAGCTTACACACCGGGACAGGTTCGAGGGCTGAAGCTTTCTTT.

The J gene is TRBJ2-3, the V gene TRBV18, with D perhaps matching TRBD2 (6 bases). The CDR3 spans 14 residues. The germline V gene has CDR1 KGHSH and CDR2 LQKENI. V was cut by 5 bases and J by 5 bases, with 14 bases left in between. CDR3 sequence (DNA): TGTGCCAGCTCATCGACCCGGGGAGGAGATACGCAGTATTTT. Amino acids: CASSSTRGGDTQYF.

This CDR3 reads CASSLEAGGPREQYF. In nucleotides, the CDR3 is TGTGCCAGCAGCTTGGAAGCGGGGGGGCCCCGCGAGCAGTACTTC. This chain connects TRBV5-6 to TRBJ2-7; 10 bases match TRBD2. The CDR3 loop spans 15 amino acids. CDR1 SGHDT and CDR2 YYEEEE come from the germline V gene. The trim removed 0 bases at V and 6 bases at J, leaving 6 bases unmatched.